This entry lists 9 T cell receptor beta chains sequenced from one sample in a study of cytomegalovirus exposure and HLA in healthy donors. The PCR had 60 Vbeta and 13 Jbeta primers. TCRdb keeps only in-frame clones here, not all; method: immunoSEQ multiplex PCR. The profile shows about 250,000 clones, under 80% of them singletons. The sequencing input was PBMCs. These receptors all come from a female donor in good health and CMV-seronegative.

The chain recombines TRBV28 with TRBJ2-7; D is perhaps TRBD1 (5 bases). Trimming pared 4 bases from V and 5 bases from J, leaving 18 bases between. The CDR3 runs to 15 residues. CDR1 and CDR2 (germline): MDHEN, SYDVKM. The CDR3 protein is CASSSSRVRSNEQYF. As DNA, the CDR3 is TGTGCCAGCAGTTCATCCAGGGTTAGGTCGAACGAGCAGTACTTC.

V gene TRBV6-1 combines with J gene TRBJ1-6, with TRBD1 matching over 11 bases. Unmatched junction bases numbered 8, after V lost 6 bases and J lost 10 bases. The CDR3 loop spans 15 amino acids. Germline CDR1 MNHNS, CDR2 SASEGT. CDR3 nucleotides: TGTGCCAGCAGCGAGGGACAGGGGGGCGGATCACCCCTCCACTTT. Protein product: CASSEGQGGGSPLHF.

The rearrangement uses TRBV10-1 and TRBJ2-7; 11 positions agree with TRBD2. The length of the CDR3 is 15 residues. With V trimmed by 0 bases and J by 5 bases, 3 bases remained unmatched. Germline assignment: CDR1 WNHNN and CDR2 SYGVQD (reference sequence). The CDR3 DNA sequence: TGCGCCAGCAGTGAGTCGGCTAGCGGGGGGCACGAGCAGTACTTC. Translation: CASSESASGGHEQYF.

About this clone itself: At one end, the junction sequence differs from germline, possibly due to a read error. The J gene is TRBJ2-7, the V gene TRBV25-1; D is perhaps TRBD2 (6 bases). The CDR3 contains 12 residues. Germline-derived CDR1 and CDR2 are MGHDK and SYGVNS. The CDR3 coding sequence is TGTGCCAGCAGTGACGGCGGGCCTCGGGGGTGCTTC. Residues: CASSDGGPRGCF.

The V call is TRBV27, the J call TRBJ2-1; a weak D match, TRBD2 (5 bases). Trimming left V 0 bases short and J 3 bases short, with 9 bases between. The length of the CDR3 is 15 residues. Germline V lookup: CDR1 MNHEY, CDR2 SMNVEV (reference sequence). CDR3 residues: CASSLSRLIYNEQFF. The CDR3 region has the DNA TGTGCCAGCAGTTTATCTAGACTAATCTACAATGAGCAGTTCTTC.

This chain links TRBV6-1 with TRBJ1-5, with D tentatively TRBD1 (5 bases). This CDR3 has 16 amino acids. V dropped 2 bases and J dropped 5 bases, with 16 bases sitting between them. The germline CDR1 and CDR2 sequences are MNHNS and SASEGT. CDR3 bases: TGTGCCAGCAGTGAACCTAGTCTGGCAGGGTATCAGCCCCAGCATTTT. It yields the protein CASSEPSLAGYQPQHF.

This clone showed up just a few times. The V and J genes are TRBV30 and TRBJ2-5; the match to TRBD1 covers 7 bases. CDR1 and CDR2 from the germline V gene are GTSNPN and SVGIG (reference sequence). The junction had 7 bases not matched to a gene; V was cut back by 1 base and J by 14 bases. The length of the CDR3 is 11 residues. This CDR3 reads CAWSATGTVYF. CDR3 sequence (DNA): TGTGCCTGGAGTGCGACCGGGACAGTTTACTTC.

This clone appeared a few times. V gene TRBV18 combines with J gene TRBJ2-7, with a weak D call TRBD1 (6 bases). Germline CDR1 KGHSH, CDR2 LQKENI. Deletions cut 5 bases from V and 5 bases from J, with 10 bases between. The CDR3 runs 12 residues. CDR3 sequence: CASSSAGDEQYF. The DNA for the CDR3 is TGTGCCAGCTCATCTGCAGGGGACGAGCAGTACTTC.

As regards this clone: The junction does not match germline at one end; this may be a read error. This rearrangement joins TRBV7-9 to TRBJ1-1; no firm D call. The CDR3 length is 14 residues. Germline CDR1 is SEHNR and CDR2 is FQNEAQ (reference sequence). CDR3 region: CSSSFSVLNTEAFF. CDR3 bases: TGTTCCAGCAGCTTCAGCGTTCTGAACACTGAAGCTTTCTTT.